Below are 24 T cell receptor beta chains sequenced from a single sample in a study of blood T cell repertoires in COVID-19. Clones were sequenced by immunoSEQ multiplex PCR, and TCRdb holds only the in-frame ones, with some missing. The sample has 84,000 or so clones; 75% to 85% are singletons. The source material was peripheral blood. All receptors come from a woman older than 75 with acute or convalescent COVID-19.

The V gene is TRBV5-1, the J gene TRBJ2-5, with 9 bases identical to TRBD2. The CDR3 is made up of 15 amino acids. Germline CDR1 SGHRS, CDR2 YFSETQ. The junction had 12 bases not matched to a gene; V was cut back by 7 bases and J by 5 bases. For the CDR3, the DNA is TGCGCCAGCGCAGAGGGTAGCGGGAGAGCGGAGACCCAGTACTTC. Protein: CASAEGSGRAETQYF.

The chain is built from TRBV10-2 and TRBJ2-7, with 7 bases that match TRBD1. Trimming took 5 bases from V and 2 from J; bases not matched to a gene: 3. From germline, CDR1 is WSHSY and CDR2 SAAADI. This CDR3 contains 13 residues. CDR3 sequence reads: CASSRDRAYEQYF. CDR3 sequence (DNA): TGCGCCAGCAGTCGGGACAGAGCCTACGAGCAGTACTTC.

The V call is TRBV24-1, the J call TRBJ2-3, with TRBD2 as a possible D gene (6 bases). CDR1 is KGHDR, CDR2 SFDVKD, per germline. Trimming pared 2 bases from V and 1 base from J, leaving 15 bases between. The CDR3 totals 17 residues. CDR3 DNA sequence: TGTGCCACCAGTGATTCCGGGGACTCCCGGGGCACAGATACGCAGTATTTT. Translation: CATSDSGDSRGTDTQYF.

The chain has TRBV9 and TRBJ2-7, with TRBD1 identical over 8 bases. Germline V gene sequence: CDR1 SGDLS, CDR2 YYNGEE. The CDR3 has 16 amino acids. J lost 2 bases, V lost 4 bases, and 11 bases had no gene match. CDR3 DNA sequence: TGTGCCAGCAGCCTACTGGACAGGGCAGAGCCCTACGAGCAGTACTTC. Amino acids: CASSLLDRAEPYEQYF.

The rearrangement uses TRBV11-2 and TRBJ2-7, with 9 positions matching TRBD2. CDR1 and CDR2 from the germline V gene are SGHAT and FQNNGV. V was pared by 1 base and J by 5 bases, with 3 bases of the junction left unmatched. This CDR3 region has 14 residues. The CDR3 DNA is TGTGCCAGCAGCTTAGTTGGACTAGCGAACGAGCAGTACTTC. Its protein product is CASSLVGLANEQYF.

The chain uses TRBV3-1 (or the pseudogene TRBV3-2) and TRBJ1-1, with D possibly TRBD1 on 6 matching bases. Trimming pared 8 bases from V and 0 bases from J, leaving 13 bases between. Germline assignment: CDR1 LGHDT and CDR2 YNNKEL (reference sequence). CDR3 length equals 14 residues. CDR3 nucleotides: TGTGCCAGCCGACACAGGGCCATGAACACTGAAGCTTTCTTT. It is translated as CASRHRAMNTEAFF.

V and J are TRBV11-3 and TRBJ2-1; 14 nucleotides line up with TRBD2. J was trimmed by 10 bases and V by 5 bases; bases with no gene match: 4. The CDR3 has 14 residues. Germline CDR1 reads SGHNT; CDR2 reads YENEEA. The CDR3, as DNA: TGTGCCAGCAGCCCGGGACTAGCGGGGGAAGAGCAGTTCTTC. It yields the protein CASSPGLAGEEQFF.

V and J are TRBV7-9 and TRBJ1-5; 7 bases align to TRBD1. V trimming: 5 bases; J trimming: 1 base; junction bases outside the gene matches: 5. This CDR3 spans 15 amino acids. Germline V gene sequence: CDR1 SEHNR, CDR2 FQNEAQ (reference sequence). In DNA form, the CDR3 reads TGTGCCAGCAGCCGACAAGGGGGCAGCAATCAGCCCCAGCATTTT. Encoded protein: CASSRQGGSNQPQHF.

The CDR3 region is CASSPQGQGVTTDTQYF. The DNA for the CDR3 is TGTGCCAGCTCACCCCAAGGACAGGGGGTAACCACAGATACGCAGTATTTT. This chain uses TRBV18 with TRBJ2-3; TRBD1 agrees at 10 bases. V shed 3 bases, J shed 2 bases, and the junction held 8 bases outside the gene matches. The length of the CDR3 is 17 residues. CDR1 is KGHSH and CDR2 is LQKENI in the germline V gene.

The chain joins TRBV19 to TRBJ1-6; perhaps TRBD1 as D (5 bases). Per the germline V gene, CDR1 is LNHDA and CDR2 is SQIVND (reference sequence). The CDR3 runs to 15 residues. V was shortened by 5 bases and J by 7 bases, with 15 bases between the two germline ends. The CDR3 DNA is TGTGCCAGTAGTCCACAGGACGGATTAAATTCACCCCTCCACTTT. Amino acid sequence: CASSPQDGLNSPLHF.

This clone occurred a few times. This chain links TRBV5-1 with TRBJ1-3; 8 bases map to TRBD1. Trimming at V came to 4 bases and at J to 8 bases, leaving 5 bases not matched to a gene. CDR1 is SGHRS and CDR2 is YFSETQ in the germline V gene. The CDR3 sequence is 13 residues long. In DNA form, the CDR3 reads TGCGCCAGCAGCCCACAGGGGGTCGACACCATATATTTT. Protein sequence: CASSPQGVDTIYF.

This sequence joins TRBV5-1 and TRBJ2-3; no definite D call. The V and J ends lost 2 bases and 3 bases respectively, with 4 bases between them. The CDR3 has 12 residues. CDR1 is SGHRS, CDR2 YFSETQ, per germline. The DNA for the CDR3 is TGCGCCAGCAGCTTCAGTACAGATACGCAGTATTTT. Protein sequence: CASSFSTDTQYF.

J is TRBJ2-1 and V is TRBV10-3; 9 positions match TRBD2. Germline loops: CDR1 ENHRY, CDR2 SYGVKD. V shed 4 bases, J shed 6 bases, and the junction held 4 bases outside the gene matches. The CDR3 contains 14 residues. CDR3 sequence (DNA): TGTGCCATCAGTGGTCCAGCGGGAGGCAATGAGCAGTTCTTC. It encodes CAISGPAGGNEQFF.

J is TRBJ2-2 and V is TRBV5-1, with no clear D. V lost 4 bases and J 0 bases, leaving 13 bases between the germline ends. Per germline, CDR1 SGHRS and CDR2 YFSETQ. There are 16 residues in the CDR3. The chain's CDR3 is CASSAPEFSNTGELFF. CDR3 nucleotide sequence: TGCGCCAGCAGCGCGCCGGAGTTCTCGAACACCGGGGAGCTGTTTTTT.

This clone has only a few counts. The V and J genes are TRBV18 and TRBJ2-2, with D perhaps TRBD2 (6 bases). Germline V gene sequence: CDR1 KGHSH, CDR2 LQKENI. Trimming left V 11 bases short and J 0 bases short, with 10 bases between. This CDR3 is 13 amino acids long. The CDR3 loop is CAGGRSNTGELFF. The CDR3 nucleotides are TGTGCCGGAGGGCGCTCGAACACCGGGGAGCTGTTTTTT.

The CDR3 region is CSASGGGGYTF. The CDR3 nucleotides read TGCAGTGCTAGCGGGGGGGGTGGCTACACCTTC. V and J are TRBV20-1 and TRBJ1-2; perhaps TRBD1 as D (5 bases). The germline V gene encodes CDR1 DFQATT and CDR2 SNEGSKA (reference sequence). V was shortened by 3 bases and J by 7 bases, with 9 bases between the two germline ends. The CDR3 length is 11 residues.

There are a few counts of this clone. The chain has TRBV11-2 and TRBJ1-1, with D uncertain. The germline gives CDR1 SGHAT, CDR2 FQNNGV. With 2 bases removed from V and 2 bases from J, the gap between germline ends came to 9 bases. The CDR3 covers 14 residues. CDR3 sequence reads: CASSLTAANTEAFF. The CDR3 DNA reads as TGTGCCAGCAGCTTAACGGCGGCTAACACTGAAGCTTTCTTT.

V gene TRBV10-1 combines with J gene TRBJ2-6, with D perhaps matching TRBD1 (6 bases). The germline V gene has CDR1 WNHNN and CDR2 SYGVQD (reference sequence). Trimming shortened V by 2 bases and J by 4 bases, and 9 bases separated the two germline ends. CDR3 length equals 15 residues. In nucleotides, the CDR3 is TGCGCCAGCAGTGAGGGGACACCAGGGGCCAACGTCCTGACTTTC. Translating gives CASSEGTPGANVLTF.

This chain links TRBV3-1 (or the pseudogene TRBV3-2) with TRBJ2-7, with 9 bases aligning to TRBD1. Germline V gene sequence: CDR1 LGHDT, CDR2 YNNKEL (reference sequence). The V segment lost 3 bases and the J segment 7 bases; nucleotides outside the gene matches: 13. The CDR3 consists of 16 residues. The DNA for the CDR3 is TGTGCCAGCAGCCATGCTACCTCGACAGGGGGAAGAGAGCAGTACTTC. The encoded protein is CASSHATSTGGREQYF.

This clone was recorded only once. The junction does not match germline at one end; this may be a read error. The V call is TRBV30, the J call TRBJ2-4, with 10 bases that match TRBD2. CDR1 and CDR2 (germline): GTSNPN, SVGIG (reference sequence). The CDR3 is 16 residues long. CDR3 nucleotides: TGTGCCTGGAGTGTAAGCCTAGCGGGGGCCAGAAACATTCAGTACTTC. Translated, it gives CAWSVSLAGARNIQYF.

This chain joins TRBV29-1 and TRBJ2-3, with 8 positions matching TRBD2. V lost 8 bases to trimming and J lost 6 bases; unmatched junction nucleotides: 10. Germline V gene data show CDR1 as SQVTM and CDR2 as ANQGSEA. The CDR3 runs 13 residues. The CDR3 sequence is CSPQASGSDTQYF. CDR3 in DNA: TGCAGCCCTCAAGCCAGCGGGAGTGATACGCAGTATTTT.

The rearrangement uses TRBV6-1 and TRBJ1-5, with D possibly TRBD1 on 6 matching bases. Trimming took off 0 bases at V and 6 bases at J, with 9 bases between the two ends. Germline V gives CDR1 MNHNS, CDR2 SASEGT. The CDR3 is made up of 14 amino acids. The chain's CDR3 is CASSEAWGPQPQHF. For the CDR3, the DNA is TGTGCCAGCAGTGAAGCGTGGGGGCCTCAGCCCCAGCATTTT.

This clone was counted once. The CDR3 DNA reads TGTGCCAGCAGCCGATGGGAGGAAGAGACCCAGTACTTC. This codes for CASSRWEEETQYF. The gene calls are TRBV7-2 and TRBJ2-5; perhaps TRBD2 as D (6 bases). The CDR3 is made up of 13 amino acids. V lost 5 bases and J lost 3, with 10 bases in between. Germline V gene sequence: CDR1 SGHTA, CDR2 FQGNSA.

The CDR3 sequence: CASSRGLGQETQYF. The CDR3, as DNA: TGTGCCAGCAGCCGGGGACTAGGCCAAGAGACCCAGTACTTC. The V call is TRBV7-3, the J call TRBJ2-5, with 8 positions matching TRBD2. The CDR3 totals 14 residues. The V gene end was trimmed by 5 bases and the J gene end by 1 base; junction bases not matched to a gene: 3. Germline assignment: CDR1 SGHTA and CDR2 FQGTGA.